What follows are 4 T cell receptor beta chains derived from one specimen sequenced in a study of shared clonotypes between healthy human individuals. Method: immunoSEQ multiplex PCR; TCRdb's copy keeps in-frame clones and lacks some. The table lists around 2,000,000 clones, roughly 95% of them singletons. Sequencing was done on a sample of naive CD4+ T cells sorted from blood. The subset denotes: CD45RA+ positively selected. All receptors come from a man younger than 30 in good health.

This rearrangement joins TRBV6-4 to TRBJ2-1; D is unresolved. Trimming shortened V by 2 bases and J by 2 bases, and 7 bases separated the two germline ends. Germline V gene sequence: CDR1 MRHNA, CDR2 SNTAGT. This CDR3 has 14 residues. The CDR3 region has the DNA TGTGCCAGCAGTGACGGCGAGACCTACAATGAGCAGTTCTTC. As protein: CASSDGETYNEQFF.

This clone was recorded only once. J is TRBJ2-3 and V is TRBV7-2, with D perhaps TRBD2 (5 bases). Germline CDR1 reads SGHTA; CDR2 reads FQGNSA. Trimming took off 4 bases at V and 4 bases at J, with 12 bases between the two ends. The CDR3 extends over 14 amino acids. The CDR3 here is CASSSSGPADTQYF. The CDR3 region has the DNA TGTGCCAGCAGCTCCAGCGGTCCCGCAGATACGCAGTATTTT.

The DNA of the CDR3 is TGTGCCAGCAGTGAACGGACTAGCTCCCTTTATTTCGTCCAAGAGACCCAGTACTTC. Encoded protein: CASSERTSSLYFVQETQYF. This rearrangement joins TRBV6-1 to TRBJ2-5, with 8 bases lining up with TRBD2. The germline V gene encodes CDR1 MNHNS and CDR2 SASEGT. The ends lost 2 bases at V and 1 base at J; junction bases unmatched: 15. The CDR3 runs 19 residues.

The chain employs TRBV9 and TRBJ2-3; 7 bases are shared with TRBD2. The CDR3 consists of 15 residues. The V and J ends lost 0 bases and 2 bases, in that order; junction bases with no gene match: 3. The V gene's germline CDR1 is SGDLS and CDR2 YYNGEE. CDR3 coding DNA: TGTGCCAGCAGCGTAGGAACTAGCGCCACAGATACGCAGTATTTT. Its translation is CASSVGTSATDTQYF.